The clone carrying this T cell receptor (beta chain) turned up a few times. Antigen: not known. This sample was included in a study of T-cell memory formation after mild COVID-19. V was pared by 0 bases and J by 1 base, with 12 bases between. The CDR3 extends over 16 amino acids. Germline assignment: CDR1 SEHNR and CDR2 FQNEAQ (reference sequence). Study results and caveats: Contracting CD4+ clones were located mainly in CM and EM, and CD8+ clones in EMRA. The appearance of some responding clones in pre-infection memory suggested that cross-reactive memory joined.

The authors produced TCR alpha and TCR beta cDNA libraries with sample barcodes and UMIs by 5'RACE using constant-segment primers. TCRdb called the 5' RACE reads again in MiXCR, with one record for every CDR3 protein. The table has 250,000 to 350,000 distinct CDR3 sequences, around 16% seen once. V gene TRBV7-9 combines with J gene TRBJ1-1; D is possibly TRBD1 (5 bases). Sequenced input: PBMCs or a T cell subset sorted from them (not recorded which). This TCR was sampled from a man between 18 and 35 years old who had mild COVID-19 (a few samples of this study predate the infection). Cell type and time point are not known. CDR3 in amino acids: CASSLAGRGRNTEAFF. Here the CDR3 DNA reads TGTGCCAGCAGCTTAGCGGGGAGGGGTAGGAACACTGAAGCTTTCTTT.